This entry features one T cell receptor (beta chain) sequence. Its antigen is undetermined. A multiplex PCR was run with 60 Vbeta primers and 13 Jbeta primers. TCRdb's copy holds only in-frame clones and misses some; the assay was immunoSEQ multiplex PCR. The repertoire consists of approximately 150,000 clones, with 75% to 85% occurring once and the leading ten covering around 14%. Germline CDR1 is LNHNV and CDR2 is YYDKDF (reference sequence). The CDR3 is 15 residues long. V was pared by 0 bases and J by 0 bases, with 9 bases between. The data were obtained in a study of cytomegalovirus exposure and HLA in healthy donors. Study-wide results and caveats: It emerged from a later analysis that several of the most significant clusters appeared to be linked to common viral pathogens. The likely origin of a cluster of highly shared sequence variants was a sequencing artifact. As a later analysis revealed, most CMV-associated TCR beta chains appeared HLA-restricted.

The sequence was collected from a woman aged 50 to 65 in good health and CMV-seronegative. The material sequenced was PBMCs. The chain employs TRBV15 and TRBJ2-7; maybe TRBD1 (5 bases). The CDR3 here is CATSRDTGVSYEQYF. The CDR3 DNA reads TGTGCCACCAGCAGAGATACAGGCGTCTCCTACGAGCAGTACTTC.